Listed below are T cell receptor beta chains from one sample, sequenced in a study of shared clonotypes between healthy human individuals. Method: immunoSEQ multiplex PCR; TCRdb's copy keeps in-frame clones and lacks some. This sample has more than 2,000,000 clones, with approximately 94% found just once. The specimen sequenced was naive CD4+ T cells sorted from blood. These receptors were taken from a man between 18 and 35 years old in good health. Both conserved end residues are part of each CDR3. The order of the fields is D gene, clone size, V gene, J gene, CDR3 DNA, CDR3 protein. D genes are given only for firm matches. Size is stated for part of the rows, as once, few or many counts, or as a class when the clone is expanded.

d_gene: .
abundance: .
v_gene: TRBV9
j_gene: TRBJ2-7
CDR3nt: TGTGCCAGCAGCCCCCGCGCGGACTGGAGCTCCTACGAGCAGTACTTC
CDR3aa: CASSPRADWSSYEQYF

d_gene: TRBD2
abundance: once
v_gene: TRBV4-2
j_gene: TRBJ2-1
CDR3nt: TGTGCCAGCAGCCAGGAACTAGCGGGGGGTTACAATGAGCAGTTCTTC
CDR3aa: CASSQELAGGYNEQFF

d_gene: .
abundance: .
v_gene: TRBV29-1
j_gene: TRBJ2-5
CDR3nt: TGCAGCGTTGCGGGACGCCTCCAAGAGACCCAGTACTTC
CDR3aa: CSVAGRLQETQYF

d_gene: .
abundance: once
v_gene: TRBV30
j_gene: TRBJ1-4
CDR3nt: TGTGCCTGGAGTTCAGGGTACCTAAAACTGTTTTTT
CDR3aa: CAWSSGYLKLFF

d_gene: TRBD2
abundance: .
v_gene: TRBV14
j_gene: TRBJ2-1
CDR3nt: TGTGCCAGCAGCCCGAAGGGGACTAGCGGGGACTACAATGAGCAGTTCTTC
CDR3aa: CASSPKGTSGDYNEQFF

d_gene: .
abundance: .
v_gene: TRBV10-3
j_gene: TRBJ1-4
CDR3nt: TGTGCCATCAGCCGGGGCCTTAATGAAAAACTGTTTTTT
CDR3aa: CAISRGLNEKLFF

d_gene: TRBD1
abundance: .
v_gene: TRBV27
j_gene: TRBJ2-7
CDR3nt: TGTGCCAGCAGACCCCCGGGACAGGGGCTCTACGAGCAGTACTTC
CDR3aa: CASRPPGQGLYEQYF

d_gene: TRBD1
abundance: .
v_gene: TRBV19
j_gene: TRBJ2-2
CDR3nt: TGTGCCAGTACTCGCCGGGACAGGGTTTCCGGGGAGCTGTTTTTT
CDR3aa: CASTRRDRVSGELFF

d_gene: TRBD2
abundance: .
v_gene: TRBV2
j_gene: TRBJ2-3
CDR3nt: TGTGCCAGCAGTGAGGGCGGGGGAGACACAGATACGCAGTATTTT
CDR3aa: CASSEGGGDTDTQYF

d_gene: TRBD1
abundance: .
v_gene: TRBV6-5
j_gene: TRBJ2-7
CDR3nt: TGTGCCAGCAGCCGGGACAGGGGAGAGCAGTACTTC
CDR3aa: CASSRDRGEQYF

d_gene: TRBD2
abundance: .
v_gene: TRBV5-6
j_gene: TRBJ2-5
CDR3nt: TGTGCCAGCAGTCAAGGGGCTAGCGGGGAGACCCAGTACTTC
CDR3aa: CASSQGASGETQYF

d_gene: .
abundance: .
v_gene: TRBV30
j_gene: TRBJ2-1
CDR3nt: TGTGCCTGGAGTGTACAAGAATTTCTTGGGCAGTTCTTC
CDR3aa: CAWSVQEFLGQFF

d_gene: .
abundance: .
v_gene: TRBV6-1
j_gene: TRBJ1-2
CDR3nt: TGTGCCAGCATCCCCAACGAGGCAGCTAACTATGGCTACACCTTC
CDR3aa: CASIPNEAANYGYTF

d_gene: .
abundance: few
v_gene: TRBV29-1
j_gene: TRBJ1-1
CDR3nt: TGCAGCGTTGGGCTGGGGGCCAGCACTGAAGCTTTCTTT
CDR3aa: CSVGLGASTEAFF

d_gene: .
abundance: .
v_gene: TRBV5-1
j_gene: TRBJ1-2
CDR3nt: TGCGCCAGCAGCTGGGACGAGAGGGGATATGGCTACACCTTC
CDR3aa: CASSWDERGYGYTF

d_gene: .
abundance: .
v_gene: TRBV2
j_gene: TRBJ2-7
CDR3nt: TGTGCCAGCAAAAGCGAGACCTACGAGCAGTACTTC
CDR3aa: CASKSETYEQYF